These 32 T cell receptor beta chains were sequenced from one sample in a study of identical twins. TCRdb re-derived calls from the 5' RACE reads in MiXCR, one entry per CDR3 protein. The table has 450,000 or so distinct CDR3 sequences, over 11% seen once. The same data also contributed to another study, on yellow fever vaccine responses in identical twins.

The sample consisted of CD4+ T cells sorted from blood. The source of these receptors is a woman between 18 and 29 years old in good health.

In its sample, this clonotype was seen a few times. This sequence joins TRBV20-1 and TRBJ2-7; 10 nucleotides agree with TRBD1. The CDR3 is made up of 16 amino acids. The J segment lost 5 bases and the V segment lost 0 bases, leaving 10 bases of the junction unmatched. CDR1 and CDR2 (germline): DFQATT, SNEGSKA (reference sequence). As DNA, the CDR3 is TGCAGTGCTAGAGATAGGATAGGGACAGGGGTCCACGAGCAGTACTTC. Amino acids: CSARDRIGTGVHEQYF.

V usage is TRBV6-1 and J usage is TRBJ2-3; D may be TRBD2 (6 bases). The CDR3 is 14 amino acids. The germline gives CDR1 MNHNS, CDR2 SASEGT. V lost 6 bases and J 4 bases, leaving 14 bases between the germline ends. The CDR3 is CASSERLGADTQYF. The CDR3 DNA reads TGTGCCAGCAGCGAGAGACTAGGGGCAGATACGCAGTATTTT.

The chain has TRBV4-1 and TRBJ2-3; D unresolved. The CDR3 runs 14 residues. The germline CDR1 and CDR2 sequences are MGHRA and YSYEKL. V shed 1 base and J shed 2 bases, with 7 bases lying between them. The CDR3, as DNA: TGCGCCAGCAGCCAAGCCCCCACCACAGATACGCAGTATTTT. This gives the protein CASSQAPTTDTQYF.

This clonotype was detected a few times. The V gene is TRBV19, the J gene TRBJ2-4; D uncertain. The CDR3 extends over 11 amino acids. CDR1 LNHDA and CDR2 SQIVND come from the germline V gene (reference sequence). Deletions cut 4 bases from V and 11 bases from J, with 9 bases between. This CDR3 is CASSTTRVQYF. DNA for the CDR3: TGTGCCAGTAGTACAACAAGGGTTCAGTACTTC.

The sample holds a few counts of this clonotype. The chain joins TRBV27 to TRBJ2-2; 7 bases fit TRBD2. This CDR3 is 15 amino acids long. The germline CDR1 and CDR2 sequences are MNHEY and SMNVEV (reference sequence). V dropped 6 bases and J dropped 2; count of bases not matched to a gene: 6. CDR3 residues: CASSRSGINTGELFF. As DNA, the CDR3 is TGTGCCAGCAGCCGAAGCGGGATTAACACCGGGGAGCTGTTTTTT.

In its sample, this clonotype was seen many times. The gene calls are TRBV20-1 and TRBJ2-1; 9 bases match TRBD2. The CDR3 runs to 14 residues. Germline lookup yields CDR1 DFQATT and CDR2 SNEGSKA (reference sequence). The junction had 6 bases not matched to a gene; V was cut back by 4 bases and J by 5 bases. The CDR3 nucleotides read TGCAGTGCTAAAACTAGCGGGCTTCACAATGAGCAGTTCTTC. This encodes CSAKTSGLHNEQFF.

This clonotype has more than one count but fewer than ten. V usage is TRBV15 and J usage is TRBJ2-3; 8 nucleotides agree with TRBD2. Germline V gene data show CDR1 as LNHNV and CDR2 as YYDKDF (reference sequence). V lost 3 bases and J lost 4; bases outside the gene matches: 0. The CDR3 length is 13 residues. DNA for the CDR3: TGTGCCACCAGCAGGGGACTAGCAGATACGCAGTATTTT. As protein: CATSRGLADTQYF.

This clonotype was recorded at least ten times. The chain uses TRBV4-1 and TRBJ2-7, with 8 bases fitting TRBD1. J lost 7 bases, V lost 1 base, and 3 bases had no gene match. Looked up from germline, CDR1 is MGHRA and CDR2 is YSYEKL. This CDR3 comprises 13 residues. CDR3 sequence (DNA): TGCGCCAGCAGCCAAGGACAGGGGAGTGAGCAGTACTTC. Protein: CASSQGQGSEQYF.

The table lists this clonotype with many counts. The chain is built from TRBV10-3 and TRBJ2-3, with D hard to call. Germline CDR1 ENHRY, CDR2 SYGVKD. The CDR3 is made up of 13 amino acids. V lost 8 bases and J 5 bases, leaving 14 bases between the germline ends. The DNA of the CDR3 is TGTGCCATCGGAGAAAGGTCCGGAGATACGCAGTATTTT. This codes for CAIGERSGDTQYF.

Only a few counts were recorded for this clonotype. This chain's CDR3 is CASSPGSVPKETQYF. DNA of the CDR3: TGTGCCAGCAGCCCAGGGTCAGTACCAAAAGAGACCCAGTACTTC. The V call is TRBV9, the J call TRBJ2-5, with TRBD1 as a possible D gene (5 bases). The CDR3 has 15 amino acids. V was shortened by 4 bases and J by 3 bases, with 16 bases between the two germline ends. Germline CDR1 SGDLS, CDR2 YYNGEE.

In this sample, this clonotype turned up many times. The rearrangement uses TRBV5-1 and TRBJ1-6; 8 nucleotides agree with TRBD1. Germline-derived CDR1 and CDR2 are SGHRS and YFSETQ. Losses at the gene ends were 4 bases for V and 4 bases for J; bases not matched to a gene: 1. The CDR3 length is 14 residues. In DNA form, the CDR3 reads TGCGCCAGCAGCCGGGACAGGTATAATTCACCCCTCCACTTT. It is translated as CASSRDRYNSPLHF.

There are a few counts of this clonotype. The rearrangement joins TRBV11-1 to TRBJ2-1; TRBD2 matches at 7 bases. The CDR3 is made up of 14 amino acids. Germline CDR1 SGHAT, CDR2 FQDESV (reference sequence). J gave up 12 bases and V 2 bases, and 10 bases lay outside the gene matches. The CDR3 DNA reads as TGTGCCAGCAGCTTAACGACTAGCCCGGTCGGGCAGTTCTTC. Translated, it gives CASSLTTSPVGQFF.

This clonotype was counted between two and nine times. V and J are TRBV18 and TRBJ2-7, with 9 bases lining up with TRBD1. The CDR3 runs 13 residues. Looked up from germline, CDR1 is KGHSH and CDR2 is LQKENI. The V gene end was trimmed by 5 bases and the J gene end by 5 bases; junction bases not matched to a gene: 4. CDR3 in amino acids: CASSNRGLHEQYF. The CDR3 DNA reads TGTGCCAGCTCAAACAGGGGGCTCCACGAGCAGTACTTC.

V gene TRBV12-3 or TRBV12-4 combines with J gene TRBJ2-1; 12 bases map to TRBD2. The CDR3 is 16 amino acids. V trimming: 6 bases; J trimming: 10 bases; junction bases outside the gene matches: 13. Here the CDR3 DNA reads TGTGCCAGCAGGCGCCTAGCGGGGGGGGGGAGTTGGGAGCAGTTCTTC. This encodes CASRRLAGGGSWEQFF.

CDR3 coding DNA: TGTGCCAGCCTAATCGGGAGGGGCGACATTAACACCGGGGAGCTGTTTTTT. This sequence encodes CASLIGRGDINTGELFF. The V call is TRBV6-1, the J call TRBJ2-2; 8 nucleotides agree with TRBD2. The CDR3 sequence is 17 residues long. In germline, CDR1 is MNHNS, CDR2 SASEGT. With 8 bases clipped from V and 2 bases from J, the junction kept 13 bases outside the gene matches.

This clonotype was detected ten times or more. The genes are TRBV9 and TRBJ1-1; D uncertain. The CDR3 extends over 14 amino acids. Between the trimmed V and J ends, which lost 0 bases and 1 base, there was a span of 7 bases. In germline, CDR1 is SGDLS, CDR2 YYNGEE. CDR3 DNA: TGTGCCAGCAGCGTAGGACACGGGAACACTGAAGCTTTCTTT. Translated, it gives CASSVGHGNTEAFF.

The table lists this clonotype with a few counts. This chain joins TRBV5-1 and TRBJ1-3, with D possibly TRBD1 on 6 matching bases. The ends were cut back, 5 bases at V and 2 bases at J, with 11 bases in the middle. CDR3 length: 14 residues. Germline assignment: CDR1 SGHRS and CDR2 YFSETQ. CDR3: CASRREGAGNTIYF. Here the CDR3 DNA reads TGCGCCAGCAGGCGAGAGGGGGCTGGAAACACCATATATTTT.

The CDR3 loop is CASSQAPGTVYEQYF. The CDR3 DNA is TGTGCCAGCAGCCAAGCTCCCGGGACAGTCTACGAGCAGTACTTC. The chain joins TRBV3-1 to TRBJ2-7, with 7 bases identical to TRBD1. The CDR3 extends over 15 amino acids. J was trimmed by 3 bases and V by 1 base; bases with no gene match: 6. CDR1 is LGHDT and CDR2 is YNNKEL in the germline V gene (reference sequence).

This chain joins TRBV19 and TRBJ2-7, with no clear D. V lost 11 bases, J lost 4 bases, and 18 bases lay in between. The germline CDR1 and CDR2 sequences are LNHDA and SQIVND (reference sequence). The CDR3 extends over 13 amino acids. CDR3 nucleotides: TGTGCCGTCCTCTTTAAACCGGGTTACGAGCAGTACTTC. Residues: CAVLFKPGYEQYF.

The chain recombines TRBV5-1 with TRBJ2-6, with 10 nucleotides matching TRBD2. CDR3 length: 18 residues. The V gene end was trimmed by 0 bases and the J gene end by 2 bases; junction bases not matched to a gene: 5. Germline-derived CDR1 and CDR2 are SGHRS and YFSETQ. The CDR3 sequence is CASSLGASGSPGANVLTF. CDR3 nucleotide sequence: TGCGCCAGCAGCTTGGGGGCTAGCGGGAGTCCTGGGGCCAACGTCCTGACTTTC. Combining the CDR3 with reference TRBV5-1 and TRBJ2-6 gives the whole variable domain KAGVTQTPRYLIKTRGQQVTLSCSPISGHRSVSWYQQTPGQGLQFLFEYFSETQRNKGNFPGRFSGRQFSNSRSEMNVSTLELGDSALYLCASSLGASGSPGANVLTFGAGSRLTVL.

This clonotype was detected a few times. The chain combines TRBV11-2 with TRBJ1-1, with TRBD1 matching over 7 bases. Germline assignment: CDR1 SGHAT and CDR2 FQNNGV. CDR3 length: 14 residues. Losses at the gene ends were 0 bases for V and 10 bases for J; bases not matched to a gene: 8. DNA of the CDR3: TGTGCCAGCAGCTTAGATCAAGTTCAGGGGGGAGCTTTCTTT. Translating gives CASSLDQVQGGAFF.

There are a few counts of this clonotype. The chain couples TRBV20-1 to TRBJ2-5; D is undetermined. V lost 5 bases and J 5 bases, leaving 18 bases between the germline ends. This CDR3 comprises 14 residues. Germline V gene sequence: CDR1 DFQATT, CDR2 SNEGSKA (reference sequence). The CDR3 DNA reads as TGCAGTGCTCCGTTGGTGGGGTTAGGGGAGACCCAGTACTTC. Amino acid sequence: CSAPLVGLGETQYF.

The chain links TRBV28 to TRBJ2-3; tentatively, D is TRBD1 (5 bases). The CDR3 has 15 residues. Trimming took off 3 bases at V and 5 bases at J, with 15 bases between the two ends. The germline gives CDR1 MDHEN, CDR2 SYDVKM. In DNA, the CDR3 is TGTGCCAGCAGTTTCTTACAGGTCAGAAAAGATACGCAGTATTTT. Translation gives CASSFLQVRKDTQYF.

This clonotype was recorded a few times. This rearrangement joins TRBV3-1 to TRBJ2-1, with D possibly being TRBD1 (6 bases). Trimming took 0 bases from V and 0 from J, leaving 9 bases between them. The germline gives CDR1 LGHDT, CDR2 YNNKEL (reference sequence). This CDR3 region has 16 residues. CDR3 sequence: CASSQETGSSYNEQFF. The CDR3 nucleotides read TGTGCCAGCAGCCAAGAAACAGGGTCCTCCTACAATGAGCAGTTCTTC.

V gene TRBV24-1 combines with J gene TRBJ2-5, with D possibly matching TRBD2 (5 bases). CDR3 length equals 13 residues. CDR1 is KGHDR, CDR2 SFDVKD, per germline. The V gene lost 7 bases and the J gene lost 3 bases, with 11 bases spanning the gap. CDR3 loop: CATRRTHEETQYF. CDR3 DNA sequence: TGTGCCACCAGAAGGACTCACGAAGAGACCCAGTACTTC.

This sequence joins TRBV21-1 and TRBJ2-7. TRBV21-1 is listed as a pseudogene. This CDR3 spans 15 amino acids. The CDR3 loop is CASSKVGDNHNEQYF. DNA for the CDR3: TGTGCCAGCAGCAAAGTCGGAGACAACCATAACGAGCAGTACTTC.

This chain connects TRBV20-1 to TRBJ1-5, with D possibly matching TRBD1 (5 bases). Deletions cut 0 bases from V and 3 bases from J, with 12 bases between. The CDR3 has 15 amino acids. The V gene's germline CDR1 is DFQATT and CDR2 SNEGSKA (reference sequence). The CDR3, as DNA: TGCAGTGCTAGAGATTTGGGGCATAACAATCAGCCCCAGCATTTT. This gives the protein CSARDLGHNNQPQHF.

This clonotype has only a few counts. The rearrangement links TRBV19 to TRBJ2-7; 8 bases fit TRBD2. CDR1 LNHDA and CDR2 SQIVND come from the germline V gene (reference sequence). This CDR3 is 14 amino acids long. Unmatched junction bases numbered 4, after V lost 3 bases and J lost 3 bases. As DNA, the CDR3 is TGTGCCAGTAGTATGCCCGGGACTAGCTACGAGCAGTACTTC. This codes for CASSMPGTSYEQYF.

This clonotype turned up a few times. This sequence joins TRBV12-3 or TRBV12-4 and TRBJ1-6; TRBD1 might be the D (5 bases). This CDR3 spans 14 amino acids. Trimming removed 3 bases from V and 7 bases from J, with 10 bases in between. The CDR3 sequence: CASSFRGSNSPLHF. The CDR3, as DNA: TGTGCCAGCAGTTTTCGGGGGTCGAATTCACCCCTCCACTTT.

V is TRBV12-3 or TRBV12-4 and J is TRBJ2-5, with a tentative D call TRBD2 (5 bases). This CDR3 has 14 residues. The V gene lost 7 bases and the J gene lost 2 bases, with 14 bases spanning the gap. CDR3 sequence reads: CASTRGGFQETQYF. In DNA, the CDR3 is TGTGCCAGCACCCGCGGCGGGTTTCAAGAGACCCAGTACTTC.

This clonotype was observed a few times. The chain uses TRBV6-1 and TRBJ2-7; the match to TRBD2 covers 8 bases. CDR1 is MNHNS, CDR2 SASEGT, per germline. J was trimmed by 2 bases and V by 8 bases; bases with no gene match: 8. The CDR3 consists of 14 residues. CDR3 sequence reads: CASAGGATAYEQYF. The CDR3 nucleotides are TGTGCCAGCGCCGGGGGGGCGACGGCCTACGAGCAGTACTTC.

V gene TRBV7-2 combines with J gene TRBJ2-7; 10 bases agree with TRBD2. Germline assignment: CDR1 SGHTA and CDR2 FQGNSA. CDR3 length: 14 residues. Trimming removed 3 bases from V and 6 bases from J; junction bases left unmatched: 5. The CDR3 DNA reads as TGTGCCAGCAGCTTTAGGCCTAGCGGGAGCGAGCAGTACTTC. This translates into CASSFRPSGSEQYF.